These 5 T cell receptor beta chains came from one sample sequenced in a study of blood T cells in healthy people across ages. Primers used in a second PCR of roughly 7 to 12 cycles were a sample-barcoded 5' primer and a J-beta primer mix. From the 5' RACE reads, TCRdb called clonotypes with MiXCR, one entry per CDR3 protein. Here the sample spans 550,000 to 650,000 distinct CDR3 sequences, about 30% being singletons. The sequencing input was blood. These receptor sequences come from an elderly woman in good health.

This chain connects TRBV9 to TRBJ1-1, with D perhaps matching TRBD1 (6 bases). Germline CDR1 reads SGDLS; CDR2 reads YYNGEE. Between the trimmed V and J ends, which lost 0 bases and 5 bases, there was a span of 14 bases. The CDR3 totals 15 residues. The CDR3 sequence: CASSVEGRGRTEAFF. The CDR3 coding sequence is TGTGCCAGCAGCGTAGAGGGCAGGGGTAGGACTGAAGCTTTCTTT. Full variable domain (remainder filled in from reference TRBV9 and TRBJ1-1): DSGVTQTPKHLITATGQRVTLRCSPRSGDLSVYWYQQSLDQGLQFLIQYYNGEERAKGNILERFSAQQFPDLHSELNLSSLELGDSALYFCASSVEGRGRTEAFFGQGTRLTVV.

The table lists this clonotype with many counts. The rearrangement joins TRBV5-1 to TRBJ1-2; tentative D call: TRBD1 (5 bases). Trimming left V 0 bases short and J 0 bases short, with 9 bases between. CDR1 and CDR2 (germline): SGHRS, YFSETQ. CDR3 length: 15 residues. This CDR3 reads CASSLGDRANYGYTF. The CDR3 nucleotides read TGCGCCAGCAGCTTGGGAGACAGAGCTAACTATGGCTACACCTTC.

In this sample, this clonotype turned up once. This may stem from a read error, because a much larger clone lies one nucleotide away. The V call is TRBV29-1, the J call TRBJ2-7; TRBD1 or TRBD2 may be the D gene (5 bases each). The ends were cut back, 7 bases at V and 7 bases at J, with 14 bases in the middle. The CDR3 has 11 residues. Germline V gene data show CDR1 as SQVTM and CDR2 as ANQGSEA. The CDR3 reads CSAGADNEQYF. In nucleotides, the CDR3 is TGCAGCGCTGGAGCGGACAATGAGCAGTACTTC.

This clonotype has just a few counts. The CDR3 here is CASSPPGTIGGEKLFF. The CDR3 coding sequence is TGTGCCAGCAGCCCCCCCGGGACCATCGGTGGGGAAAAACTGTTTTTT. The chain employs TRBV6-2 or TRBV6-3 and TRBJ1-4; D might be TRBD1 (5 bases). The CDR3 loop spans 16 amino acids. Germline loops: CDR1 MNHEY, CDR2 SVGEGT. The V end lost 6 bases, the J end lost 8 bases, and 22 bases lay between the germline ends.

As to this clonotype: A much larger clone lies one base from this, so it may be a read error. The J gene is TRBJ1-2, the V gene TRBV5-1; TRBD1 might be the D (6 bases). The ends were cut back, 5 bases at V and 4 bases at J, with 21 bases in the middle. The CDR3 loop spans 16 amino acids. Germline CDR1 SGHRS, CDR2 YFSETQ. The CDR3 sequence: CASRYDLGQQVYGYTF. The DNA of the CDR3 is TGCGCCAGCAGATACGACCTGGGACAACAGGTCTATGGCTACACCTTC.